This passage covers 13 T cell receptor beta chains from one sample sequenced in a study of T cell clonality in common variable immunodeficiency. Overall study findings and caveats: In common variable immunodeficiency, TCR beta chains reportedly carried fewer deletions and N-nucleotide insertions.

Only in-frame clones appear in the TCRdb table, and some are missing; sequencing was by immunoSEQ multiplex PCR. This sample includes just over 20,000 clones with no singletons; its ten biggest clones take up 2% to 2.5%. For these TCRs, the target antigens are not known. Sequencing input: peripheral blood mononuclear cells. Every receptor here comes from a human donor with common variable immunodeficiency.

This clone was seen at least ten times. The observed sequence ends 3 residues before the CDR3 terminus, with the missing tail filled in from the germline J gene. The chain combines TRBV12-3 or TRBV12-4 with TRBJ1-5, with 7 nucleotides matching TRBD1. The CDR3 length is 14 residues. V was clipped by 7 bases and J by 4 bases; unmatched bases: 7. CDR3 DNA, as far as it was read: TGTGCCAGCACTCCATCGACAGGGAATCAGCCC. Translated: CASTPSTGNQP. The entire CDR3 sequence reads CASTPSTGNQPQHF.

This clone came up many times. The read falls 3 residues short of the CDR3 end, and the missing part is taken from the germline J gene. The V call is TRBV5-1, the J call TRBJ2-2, with 8 bases matching TRBD2. The CDR3 sequence is 15 residues long. J was trimmed by 5 bases and V by 0 bases; bases with no gene match: 3. Germline V gene data show CDR1 as SGHRS and CDR2 as YFSETQ. CDR3 protein: CASSLDGGVTGELFF. Incomplete CDR3 DNA: TGCGCCAGCAGCTTGGACGGGGGGGTAACCGGGGAG.

This clone was detected ten times or more. Incomplete CDR3 DNA: TGCAGTGCTTCAAGCTGGGACAGGGGATACAATGAG. Its translation: CSASSWDRGYNE. The whole CDR3 protein reads CSASSWDRGYNEQFF. The chain combines TRBV20-1 with TRBJ2-1; TRBD1 aligns across 10 bases. Read data end 3 residues before the CDR3 end; the end is taken from the germline J gene. CDR1 is DFQATT and CDR2 is SNEGSKA in the germline V gene (reference sequence). With V trimmed by 5 bases and J by 4 bases, 8 bases remained unmatched. CDR3 length: 15 residues.

This clone was counted at least ten times. Partial CDR3 DNA: TGTGCCAGCTCACCAGAAGGGACC. Protein: CASSPEGT. The whole CDR3 protein reads CASSPEGTQYF. This rearrangement joins TRBV18 to TRBJ2-5; unclear D gene. The read gets to within 3 residues of the CDR3 end, and the germline J gene fills in the rest. The V gene's germline CDR1 is KGHSH and CDR2 LQKENI. The CDR3 spans 11 residues. Between the trimmed V and J ends, which lost 2 bases and 7 bases, there was a span of 5 bases.

This clone turned up a few times. A junction boundary mismatches the germline segment, possibly from a read error. The CDR3 is cut off 3 residues early in the read; its end comes from the germline J gene. The chain employs TRBV20-1 and TRBJ2-7, with a possible D match to TRBD2 (5 bases). CDR1 and CDR2 (germline): DFQATT, SNEGSKA (reference sequence). The CDR3 has 14 residues. The sequenced CDR3 bases are TGCAGTACTAGAGATCAGGATGTACGTACCGAG. Its protein product is CSTRDQDVRTE. The CDR3, in full, reads CSTRDQDVRTEQYF.

This clone was seen repeatedly, ten times or more. Read coverage stops 3 residues before the CDR3 terminus; the germline J gene supplies the remainder. The genes are TRBV20-1 and TRBJ2-5, with 9 nucleotides matching TRBD2. Unmatched junction bases numbered 1, after V lost 0 bases and J lost 5 bases. The germline CDR1 and CDR2 sequences are DFQATT and SNEGSKA (reference sequence). The CDR3 length is 13 residues. The CDR3 protein is CSAREAGGETQYF. The CDR3 DNA, read in part, is TGCAGTGCTAGAGAGGCGGGGGGGGAGACC.

This clone was found many times. The read terminates 3 residues ahead of where the CDR3 ends, so the germline J gene completes it. The chain recombines TRBV7-9 with TRBJ1-1; TRBD1 is a possible D gene (6 bases). Germline values: CDR1 SEHNR, CDR2 FQNEAQ (reference sequence). This CDR3 spans 12 amino acids. The CDR3 is CASSFDRIEAFF. The CDR3 DNA, read in part, is TGTGCCAGCAGCTTCGACAGGATCGAA.

This clone was counted ten times or more. The read terminates 3 residues before the CDR3 end, so the remaining end is supplied by the germline J gene. V and J are TRBV20-1 and TRBJ2-7, with 11 nucleotides matching TRBD2. This CDR3 region has 15 residues. The V gene end was trimmed by 3 bases and the J gene end by 6 bases; junction bases not matched to a gene: 10. Germline lookup yields CDR1 DFQATT and CDR2 SNEGSKA (reference sequence). The part of the CDR3 DNA that was read is TGCAGTGCTAGGATGACTAGCGGGGTTCACCTCGAG. Protein: CSARMTSGVHLE. The entire CDR3 reads CSARMTSGVHLEQYF.

The CDR3 here is CASSFARASESPLHF. The CDR3 bases that were read are TGCGCCAGCAGCTTTGCCAGGGCCTCGGAGTCACCC. The V call is TRBV5-1, the J call TRBJ1-6; D might be TRBD1 (5 bases). The CDR3 is cut off 3 residues early in the read; its end comes from the germline J gene. Per germline, CDR1 SGHRS and CDR2 YFSETQ. V lost 2 bases and J lost 10, with 16 bases in between. This CDR3 is built from 15 residues. Filled out from reference TRBV5-1 and TRBJ1-6, the complete variable domain reads KAGVTQTPRYLIKTRGQQVTLSCSPISGHRSVSWYQQTPGQGLQFLFEYFSETQRNKGNFPGRFSGRQFSNSRSEMNVSTLELGDSALYLCASSFARASESPLHFGNGTRLTVT.

About this clone: Coverage ceases 3 residues before the CDR3 finishes, and the germline J gene fills in the end. V is TRBV5-1 and J is TRBJ2-1; the D gene is possibly TRBD1 (5 bases). Trimming cost V 0 bases and J 7 bases, with 14 bases left between them. The CDR3 extends over 15 amino acids. Germline V CDR1 and CDR2: SGHRS, YFSETQ. CDR3 loop: CASSLAGPLLNEQFF. Incomplete CDR3 DNA: TGCGCCAGCAGCTTGGCAGGGCCCCTTTTGAATGAG.

This clone has at least ten counts. The CDR3 goes on 3 residues after the read ends, and that part is filled in from the germline J gene. This chain links TRBV28 with TRBJ2-3, with D possibly TRBD1 on 6 matching bases. Germline lookup yields CDR1 MDHEN and CDR2 SYDVKM. V dropped 6 bases and J dropped 2 bases, with 21 bases sitting between them. The CDR3 has 17 residues. CDR3 in amino acids: CASSGQRPRVFTDTQYF. The sequenced CDR3 bases are TGTGCCAGCAGCGGACAGCGTCCTCGTGTATTCACAGATACG.

This clone was recorded many times. Compared with germline, one end of the junction differs, possibly owing to a read error. The observed sequence ends 3 residues before the CDR3 terminus, with the missing tail filled in from the germline J gene. The chain is built from TRBV4-2 and TRBJ1-2, with a tentative D call TRBD1 (5 bases). CDR1 is LGHNA and CDR2 is YNFKEQ in the germline V gene. The CDR3 runs to 15 residues. Here the CDR3 reads CASSQETALNYGYTF. The sequenced CDR3 bases are TGCGCCAGCAGCCAAGAGACAGCCTTAAACTATGGC.

This clone was picked up many times. The CDR3 end lies 3 residues beyond the end of the read and is filled in from the germline J gene. The chain couples TRBV29-1 to TRBJ1-1; D is perhaps TRBD1 (5 bases). Germline values: CDR1 SQVTM, CDR2 ANQGSEA. With 5 bases removed from V and 6 bases from J, the gap between germline ends came to 16 bases. This CDR3 has 13 amino acids. The CDR3 protein is CSVHWGAGAEAFF. The CDR3 DNA, read in part, is TGCAGCGTTCATTGGGGTGCGGGGGCTGAA.